Each of the 13 T cell receptor beta chains below was sequenced from the same sample in a study of cytomegalovirus exposure and HLA in healthy donors. The PCR made use of 60 Vbeta and 13 Jbeta primers. Measured with immunoSEQ multiplex PCR; TCRdb has only the in-frame clones, and not every one. The repertoire holds 95,000 to 150,000 clones, approximately 78% seen once, with more than 1.5% in the top ten. The specimen sequenced was PBMCs. Receptors originate from a man aged 35 to 55 in good health and CMV-seronegative.

The rearrangement uses TRBV6-5 and TRBJ1-2; no clear D. V was trimmed by 0 bases and J by 4 bases, leaving 12 bases between them. The CDR3 sequence is 15 residues long. Germline CDR1 MNHEY, CDR2 SVGAGI. The DNA for the CDR3 is TGTGCCAGCAGTTACTCAGTTCAGACTTTCTATGGCTACACCTTC. This encodes CASSYSVQTFYGYTF.

The CDR3, as DNA: TGCGCCAGCAGCCAAGCGCCGGGACAGGGGACCTACGAGCAGTACTTC. It encodes CASSQAPGQGTYEQYF. The rearrangement uses TRBV4-1 and TRBJ2-7; TRBD1 aligns across 10 bases. Germline V lookup: CDR1 MGHRA, CDR2 YSYEKL. V trimming: 1 base; J trimming: 2 bases; junction bases outside the gene matches: 5. The CDR3 totals 16 residues.

The chain employs TRBV7-2 and TRBJ2-7; 8 bases agree with TRBD1. Trimming cost V 5 bases and J 3 bases; bases outside gene matches: 9. The CDR3 is 15 residues long. Germline CDR1 reads SGHTA; CDR2 reads FQGNSA. This CDR3 reads CASSPRQGRIYEQYF. The DNA of the CDR3 is TGTGCCAGCAGCCCCCGACAGGGGAGGATCTACGAGCAGTACTTC.

This sequence joins TRBV4-1 and TRBJ2-7; D gene ambiguous. Germline V gene lookup returns CDR1 MGHRA and CDR2 YSYEKL. The length of the CDR3 is 15 residues. V shed 0 bases and J shed 0 bases, with 9 bases lying between them. CDR3 region: CASSQDNHYSYEQYF. In DNA form, the CDR3 reads TGCGCCAGCAGCCAAGATAATCACTACTCCTACGAGCAGTACTTC.

This chain connects TRBV6-1 to TRBJ2-1; 8 bases are a match to TRBD1. Trimming took 2 bases from V and 13 from J; bases not matched to a gene: 7. Germline CDR1 and CDR2: MNHNS and SASEGT. The CDR3 runs to 13 residues. CDR3 bases: TGTGCCAGCAGTGAAATCTGGGACAGGCCACAGTTCTTC. The encoded protein is CASSEIWDRPQFF.

V and J are TRBV6-5 and TRBJ2-2; 7 nucleotides align to TRBD1. The CDR3 spans 13 residues. Losses at the gene ends were 3 bases for V and 7 bases for J; bases not matched to a gene: 2. Germline-derived CDR1 and CDR2 are MNHEY and SVGAGI. CDR3 region: CASSYQGVGELFF. The DNA for the CDR3 is TGTGCCAGCAGTTATCAGGGGGTCGGGGAGCTGTTTTTT.

V gene TRBV5-1 combines with J gene TRBJ2-7; D is unresolved. The CDR3 is 13 amino acids. Germline-derived CDR1 and CDR2 are SGHRS and YFSETQ. V was cut by 4 bases and J by 3 bases, with 11 bases left in between. This CDR3 reads CASSTDNVYEQYF. CDR3 in DNA: TGCGCCAGCAGCACCGACAATGTCTACGAGCAGTACTTC.

This clone has only one observation. The junction and the germline gene differ at one end; a read error may be behind it. The rearrangement links TRBV7-9 to TRBJ1-6; a weak D match, TRBD1 (6 bases). Germline V CDR1 and CDR2: SEHNR, FQNEAQ (reference sequence). This CDR3 spans 12 amino acids. The CDR3 loop is CSSKDSNSPLHF. The CDR3 coding sequence is TGTTCCAGCAAGGACAGCAATTCACCCCTCCACTTT.

CDR3 bases: TGTGCCAGCATCGCCAGTTCAAATGGCTACACCTTC. It codes for CASIASSNGYTF. The V gene is TRBV7-9, the J gene TRBJ1-2; no clear D. CDR3 length: 12 amino acids. Germline V gene lookup returns CDR1 SEHNR and CDR2 FQNEAQ (reference sequence). Trimming removed 7 bases from V and 6 bases from J, with 12 bases in between.

CDR3 nucleotide sequence: TGTGCCACCAGCGGACAGGGAGGAACTGAAGCTTTCTTT. Its translation: CATSGQGGTEAFF. This chain joins TRBV15 and TRBJ1-1; 8 nucleotides align to TRBD1. CDR1 LNHNV and CDR2 YYDKDF come from the germline V gene (reference sequence). Germline trimming cut 5 bases from V and 5 bases from J; bases unmatched to any gene: 4. This CDR3 spans 13 amino acids.

V is TRBV5-6 and J is TRBJ1-4, with D perhaps TRBD1 (6 bases). Trimming cost V 3 bases and J 11 bases, with 23 bases left between them. CDR3 length equals 16 residues. Germline V gives CDR1 SGHDT, CDR2 YYEEEE. The CDR3 loop is CASSSSWGGAAGKLFF. In DNA form, the CDR3 reads TGTGCCAGCAGCTCCTCGTGGGGGGGGGCCGCGGGGAAACTGTTTTTT.

This chain links TRBV13 with TRBJ2-5, with TRBD2 identical over 9 bases. Germline-derived CDR1 and CDR2 are PRHDT and FYEKMQ (reference sequence). V lost 1 base, J lost 4 bases, and 4 bases stayed unmatched. The CDR3 totals 15 residues. Here the CDR3 DNA reads TGTGCCAGCAGCTTAGAAGCGGGGGGCCGAGAGACCCAGTACTTC. Its translation: CASSLEAGGRETQYF.

The rearrangement uses TRBV28 and TRBJ1-1; D is possibly TRBD1 (5 bases). In germline, CDR1 is MDHEN, CDR2 SYDVKM. The CDR3 covers 14 residues. The germline V and J ends were trimmed by 3 bases and 8 bases, with 16 bases remaining between them. CDR3 sequence reads: CASSLTVIALEAFF. CDR3 bases: TGTGCCAGCAGTTTGACAGTCATCGCATTGGAAGCTTTCTTT.